The next 11 T cell receptor beta chains were all read from a single sample in a study of T cells after yellow fever vaccination. Each CDR3 protein is one row after TCRdb ran MiXCR on the 5' RACE reads. Of some 400,000 distinct CDR3 sequences in the sample, more than 5.5% are singletons; the top ten hold 14% to 15%. The starting material was PBMCs, obtained 5 days after the yellow fever booster vaccination. The receptors stem from a man aged 25-40 years who received the YFV17D yellow fever vaccine.

This clonotype was counted many times. The chain is built from TRBV25-1 and TRBJ2-5; the D is unclear. The CDR3 length is 11 residues. CDR1 is MGHDK, CDR2 SYGVNS, per germline. V was shortened by 7 bases and J by 7 bases, with 10 bases between the two germline ends. CDR3 region: CASTGYGTQYF. CDR3 DNA: TGTGCCAGCACTGGGTATGGGACCCAGTACTTC.

This clonotype has only a few counts. The DNA for the CDR3 is TGCAGTGTCAGAGTCGCAGATACGCAGTATTTT. It translates to CSVRVADTQYF. This sequence joins TRBV20-1 and TRBJ2-3, with no clear D. The germline V and J ends were trimmed by 7 bases and 4 bases, with 9 bases remaining between them. The CDR3 consists of 11 residues. Germline lookup yields CDR1 DFQATT and CDR2 SNEGSKA (reference sequence).

This clonotype appeared many times. CDR3 region: CASSQDRNTDTQYF. DNA for the CDR3: TGCGCCAGCAGCCAAGACAGGAACACAGATACGCAGTATTTT. The chain employs TRBV4-3 and TRBJ2-3; D unresolved. CDR3 length: 14 residues. Per the germline V gene, CDR1 is LGHNA and CDR2 is YSLEER. Trimming left V 0 bases short and J 2 bases short, with 6 bases between.

This clonotype came up many times. The rearrangement joins TRBV12-3 or TRBV12-4 to TRBJ2-5, with no clear D. Trimming stripped 2 bases from V and 2 bases from J, with 9 bases between. This CDR3 has 14 amino acids. CDR3 DNA sequence: TGTGCCAGCAGTTTATCGGGTATACAAGAGACCCAGTACTTC. This codes for CASSLSGIQETQYF.

V gene TRBV6-5 combines with J gene TRBJ1-3, with D possibly TRBD1 on 5 matching bases. The CDR3 is 15 amino acids. With 0 bases removed from V and 2 bases from J, the gap between germline ends came to 8 bases. Germline V CDR1 and CDR2: MNHEY, SVGAGI. The CDR3 bases are TGTGCCAGCAGTTACTCGGTGGGGGCTGGAAACACCATATATTTT. It encodes CASSYSVGAGNTIYF.

This clonotype was counted many times. The rearrangement links TRBV20-1 to TRBJ2-1, with D uncertain. The CDR3 runs 13 residues. The V gene's germline CDR1 is DFQATT and CDR2 SNEGSKA (reference sequence). V dropped 7 bases and J dropped 2 bases, with 12 bases sitting between them. Here the CDR3 reads CSGVLSTYNEQFF. The CDR3 DNA is TGCAGTGGAGTACTAAGTACCTACAATGAGCAGTTCTTC.

This clonotype was picked up a small number of times. The chain links TRBV23-1 to TRBJ1-6; D is undetermined. TRBV23-1 is an open reading frame, and its role is uncertain. V gave up 0 bases and J gave up 7 bases, with 10 bases separating them. The CDR3 extends over 15 amino acids. The CDR3 loop reads CASSQSRIENSPLHF. The CDR3 DNA sequence: TGCGCCAGCAGTCAATCAAGGATTGAGAATTCACCCCTCCACTTT.

V gene TRBV5-4 combines with J gene TRBJ2-7; possible D gene TRBD1, 5 bases. This CDR3 spans 15 amino acids. Per germline, CDR1 SGHNT and CDR2 YYREEE (reference sequence). The V and J ends lost 2 bases and 4 bases respectively, with 16 bases between them. CDR3 in DNA: TGTGCCAGCAGCTTAGCAGGGCTGCACGATTACGAGCAGTACTTC. Amino acids: CASSLAGLHDYEQYF.

This clonotype was counted a few times. This chain uses TRBV30 with TRBJ1-2, with TRBD1 as a possible D gene (6 bases). CDR3 length equals 16 residues. V was pared by 3 bases and J by 2 bases, with 19 bases between. The germline V gene encodes CDR1 GTSNPN and CDR2 SVGIG (reference sequence). In nucleotides, the CDR3 is TGTGCCTGGAGAACGGGGGGCCCTACTGAGAACTATGGCTACACCTTC. Translating it yields CAWRTGGPTENYGYTF.

The chain uses TRBV5-1 and TRBJ1-1, with D maybe TRBD1 (6 bases). CDR3 size: 15 residues. V shed 4 bases and J shed 0 bases, with 13 bases lying between them. From germline, CDR1 is SGHRS and CDR2 YFSETQ. The CDR3 sequence: CASSASGTLNTEAFF. CDR3 in DNA: TGCGCCAGCAGCGCCTCCGGGACATTGAACACTGAAGCTTTCTTT. Complete variable domain (other parts from reference TRBV5-1 and TRBJ1-1): KAGVTQTPRYLIKTRGQQVTLSCSPISGHRSVSWYQQTPGQGLQFLFEYFSETQRNKGNFPGRFSGRQFSNSRSEMNVSTLELGDSALYLCASSASGTLNTEAFFGQGTRLTVV.

The chain uses TRBV20-1 and TRBJ2-1; D is unresolved. The CDR3 extends over 15 amino acids. Germline CDR1 reads DFQATT; CDR2 reads SNEGSKA (reference sequence). V lost 1 base and J lost 0, with 10 bases in between. The CDR3 DNA follows: TGCAGTGCTAGAGTTGAGTGGAGCTCCTACAATGAGCAGTTCTTC. As protein: CSARVEWSSYNEQFF.